The 9 T cell receptor beta chains presented below share a single source sample, sequenced in a study of blood T cell repertoires in COVID-19. Using immunoSEQ multiplex PCR, the repertoire was profiled, and TCRdb retains in-frame clones only, with some absent. This sample yields about 410,000 clones, of which roughly 89% are seen a single time; roughly 1.4% belongs to the top ten. The sample was peripheral blood. The source of these receptors is a woman in her 30s with active or convalescent COVID-19.

This clone was picked up a small number of times. The rearrangement uses TRBV19 and TRBJ2-3; D not resolved. V shed 3 bases and J shed 2 bases, with 6 bases lying between them. The CDR3 sequence is 13 residues long. The V gene's germline CDR1 is LNHDA and CDR2 SQIVND (reference sequence). The CDR3 here is CASSIVATDTQYF. The CDR3 DNA sequence: TGTGCCAGTAGTATTGTGGCCACAGATACGCAGTATTTT. The full variable domain, completed using reference TRBV19 and TRBJ2-3, is DGGITQSPKYLFRKEGQNVTLSCEQNLNHDAMYWYRQDPGQGLRLIYYSQIVNDFQKGDIAEGYSVSREKKESFPLTVTSAQKNPTAFYLCASSIVATDTQYFGPGTRLTVL.

This chain links TRBV6-2 or TRBV6-3 with TRBJ2-3; 9 bases match TRBD2. Germline lookup yields CDR1 MNHEY and CDR2 SVGEGT. CDR3 length equals 19 residues. Losses at the gene ends were 5 bases for V and 3 bases for J; bases not matched to a gene: 18. CDR3 DNA sequence: TGTGCCAGCAGTGTCCCGGATGGGCGGACTAGCGCCCTGACAGATACGCAGTATTTT. Translated, it gives CASSVPDGRTSALTDTQYF.

The gene calls are TRBV18 and TRBJ1-2, with TRBD1 identical over 11 bases. In germline, CDR1 is KGHSH, CDR2 LQKENI. The CDR3 consists of 14 residues. V shed 4 bases, J shed 6 bases, and the junction held 4 bases outside the gene matches. CDR3 protein: CASSLGQGAHGYTF. For the CDR3, the DNA is TGTGCCAGCTCACTCGGACAGGGGGCCCATGGCTACACCTTC.

V gene TRBV6-5 combines with J gene TRBJ2-3; D is possibly TRBD2 (5 bases). V was trimmed by 4 bases and J by 6 bases, leaving 20 bases between them. Germline CDR1 and CDR2: MNHEY and SVGAGI. The CDR3 has 16 amino acids. In DNA, the CDR3 is TGTGCCAGCAGTTCCCCGGGCCCTTCGGGGAAGGATACGCAGTATTTT. This codes for CASSSPGPSGKDTQYF.

V is TRBV14 and J is TRBJ2-3; no definite D call. Between the trimmed V and J ends, which lost 0 bases and 6 bases, there was a span of 7 bases. Germline V gives CDR1 SGHDN, CDR2 FVKESK. The CDR3 is 13 amino acids. In nucleotides, the CDR3 is TGTGCCAGCAGCCAAGAGCACGGGGATACGCAGTATTTT. This encodes CASSQEHGDTQYF.

The chain uses TRBV6-1 and TRBJ1-2; perhaps TRBD1 as D (5 bases). Trimming left V 0 bases short and J 5 bases short, with 13 bases between. Germline V lookup: CDR1 MNHNS, CDR2 SASEGT. The CDR3 length is 15 residues. The CDR3 region is CASSEAAGPLYGYTF. The CDR3 coding sequence is TGTGCCAGCAGTGAAGCGGCAGGGCCACTGTATGGCTACACCTTC.

The rearrangement joins TRBV11-2 to TRBJ1-2, with 10 bases matching TRBD1. In germline, CDR1 is SGHAT, CDR2 FQNNGV. The CDR3 contains 13 residues. Unmatched junction bases numbered 3, after V lost 5 bases and J lost 6 bases. In DNA, the CDR3 is TGTGCCAGCAGCACCGGGACAGGGGATGGCTACACCTTC. It is translated as CASSTGTGDGYTF. Filled out from reference TRBV11-2 and TRBJ1-2, the complete variable domain reads EAGVAQSPRYKIIEKRQSVAFWCNPISGHATLYWYQQILGQGPKLLIQFQNNGVVDDSQLPKDRFSAERLKGVDSTLKIQPAKLEDSAVYLCASSTGTGDGYTFGSGTRLTVV.

The chain has TRBV29-1 and TRBJ2-1; 12 bases are shared with TRBD2. Trimming cost V 7 bases and J 0 bases; bases outside gene matches: 16. Germline V gene lookup returns CDR1 SQVTM and CDR2 ANQGSEA. The CDR3 loop spans 19 amino acids. CDR3 residues: CSGADSRLAGDRSYNEQFF. Written as DNA, the CDR3 is TGCAGCGGCGCGGACTCTAGACTAGCGGGGGACCGCTCCTACAATGAGCAGTTCTTC.

V usage is TRBV14 and J usage is TRBJ2-1; D is possibly TRBD1 (6 bases). CDR3 length: 18 residues. Per germline, CDR1 SGHDN and CDR2 FVKESK. V lost 4 bases and J lost 2, with 21 bases in between. In DNA form, the CDR3 reads TGTGCCAGCAGCCCAGCCCCCTACACAGGGTGGGCCTACAATGAGCAGTTCTTC. Encoded protein: CASSPAPYTGWAYNEQFF.